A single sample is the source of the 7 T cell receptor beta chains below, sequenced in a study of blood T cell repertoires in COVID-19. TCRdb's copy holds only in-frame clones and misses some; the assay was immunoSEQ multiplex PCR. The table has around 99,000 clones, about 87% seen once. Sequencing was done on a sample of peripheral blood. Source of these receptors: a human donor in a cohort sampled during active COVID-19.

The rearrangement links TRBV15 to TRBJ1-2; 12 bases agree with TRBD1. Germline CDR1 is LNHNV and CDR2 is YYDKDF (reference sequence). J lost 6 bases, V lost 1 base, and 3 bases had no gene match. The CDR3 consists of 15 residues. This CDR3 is CATSRGDRGLHGYTF. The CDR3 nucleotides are TGTGCCACCAGCAGAGGGGACAGGGGGCTACATGGCTACACCTTC.

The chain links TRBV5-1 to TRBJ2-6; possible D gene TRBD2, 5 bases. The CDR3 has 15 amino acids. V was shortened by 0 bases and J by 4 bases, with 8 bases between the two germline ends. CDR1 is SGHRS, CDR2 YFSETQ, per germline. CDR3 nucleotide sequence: TGCGCCAGCAGCTTGGCTCCGGGAGGGGCCAACGTCCTGACTTTC. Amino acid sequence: CASSLAPGGANVLTF.

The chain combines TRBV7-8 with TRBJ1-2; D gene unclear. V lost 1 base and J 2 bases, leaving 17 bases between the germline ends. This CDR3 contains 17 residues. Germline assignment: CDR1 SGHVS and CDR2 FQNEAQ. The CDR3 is CASSLGKWGAENYGYTF. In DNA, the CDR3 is TGTGCCAGCAGCTTAGGAAAATGGGGAGCCGAGAACTATGGCTACACCTTC.

CDR3: CASRLDGVSYEQYF. Written as DNA, the CDR3 is TGCGCCAGCCGATTAGACGGAGTTTCATACGAGCAGTACTTC. This chain joins TRBV5-1 and TRBJ2-7; no firm D call. The CDR3 runs 14 residues. From germline, CDR1 is SGHRS and CDR2 YFSETQ. V shed 7 bases and J shed 4 bases, with 18 bases lying between them.

The CDR3 region has the DNA TGTGCCAGCAGTACCGCAGGGACATCCGTCTATGGCTACACCTTC. This gives the protein CASSTAGTSVYGYTF. This rearrangement joins TRBV6-5 to TRBJ1-2; tentative D call: TRBD1 (6 bases). Germline-derived CDR1 and CDR2 are MNHEY and SVGAGI. The CDR3 is 15 amino acids. Trimming left V 5 bases short and J 4 bases short, with 17 bases between.

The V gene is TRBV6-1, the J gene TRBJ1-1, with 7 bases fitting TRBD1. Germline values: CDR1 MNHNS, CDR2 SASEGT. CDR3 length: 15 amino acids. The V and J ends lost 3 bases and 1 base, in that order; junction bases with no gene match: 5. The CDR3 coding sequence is TGTGCCAGCAGTGACCGGGACAGCCCGAACACTGAAGCTTTCTTT. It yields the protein CASSDRDSPNTEAFF.

The CDR3 here is CASSEAGVDHEQFF. The CDR3 DNA follows: TGCGCCAGCAGTGAGGCGGGAGTTGACCATGAGCAGTTCTTC. V gene TRBV10-1 combines with J gene TRBJ2-1; 7 nucleotides match TRBD2. There are 14 residues in the CDR3. CDR1 and CDR2 from the germline V gene are WNHNN and SYGVQD (reference sequence). V lost 2 bases, J lost 8 bases, and 6 bases stayed unmatched.